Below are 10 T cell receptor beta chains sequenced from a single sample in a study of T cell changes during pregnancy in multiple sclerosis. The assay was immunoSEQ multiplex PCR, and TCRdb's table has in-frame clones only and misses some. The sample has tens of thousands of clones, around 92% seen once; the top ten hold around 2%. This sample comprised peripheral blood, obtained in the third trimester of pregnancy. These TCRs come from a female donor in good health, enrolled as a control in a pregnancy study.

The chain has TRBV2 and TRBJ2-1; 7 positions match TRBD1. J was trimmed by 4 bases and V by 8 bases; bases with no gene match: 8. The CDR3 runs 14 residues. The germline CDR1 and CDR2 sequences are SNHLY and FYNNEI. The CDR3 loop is CASGNPGGYNEQFF. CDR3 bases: TGTGCCAGCGGAAACCCAGGGGGATACAATGAGCAGTTCTTC.

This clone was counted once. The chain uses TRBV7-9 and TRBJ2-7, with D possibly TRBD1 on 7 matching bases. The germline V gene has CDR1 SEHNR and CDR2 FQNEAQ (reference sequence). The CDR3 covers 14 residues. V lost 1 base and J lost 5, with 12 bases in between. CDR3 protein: CASSLGGRGDEQYF. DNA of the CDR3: TGTGCCAGCAGCTTAGGAGGCAGGGGGGACGAGCAGTACTTC.

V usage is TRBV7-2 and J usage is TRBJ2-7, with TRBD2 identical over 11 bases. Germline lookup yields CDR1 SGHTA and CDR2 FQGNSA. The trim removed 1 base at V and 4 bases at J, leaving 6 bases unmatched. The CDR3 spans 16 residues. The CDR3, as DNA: TGTGCCAGCAGCTTAGTTAGCGGGGGGGCCGCATACGAGCAGTACTTC. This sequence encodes CASSLVSGGAAYEQYF. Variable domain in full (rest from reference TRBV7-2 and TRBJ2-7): GAGVSQSPSNKVTEKGKDVELRCDPISGHTALYWYRQSLGQGLEFLIYFQGNSAPDKSGLPSDRFSAERTGGSVSTLTIQRTQQEDSAVYLCASSLVSGGAAYEQYFGPGTRLTVT.

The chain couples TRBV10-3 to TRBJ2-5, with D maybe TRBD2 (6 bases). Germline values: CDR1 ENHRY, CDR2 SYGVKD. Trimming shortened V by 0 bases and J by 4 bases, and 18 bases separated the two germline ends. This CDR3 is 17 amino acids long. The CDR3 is CAISESEGLRGGETQYF. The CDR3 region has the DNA TGTGCCATCAGTGAGTCGGAGGGATTACGCGGTGGAGAGACCCAGTACTTC.

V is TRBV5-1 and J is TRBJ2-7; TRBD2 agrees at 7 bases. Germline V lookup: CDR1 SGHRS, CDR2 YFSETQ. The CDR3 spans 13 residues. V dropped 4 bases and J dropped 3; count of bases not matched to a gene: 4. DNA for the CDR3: TGCGCCAGCAGCCAGGGCGGGAGCTACGAGCAGTACTTC. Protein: CASSQGGSYEQYF.

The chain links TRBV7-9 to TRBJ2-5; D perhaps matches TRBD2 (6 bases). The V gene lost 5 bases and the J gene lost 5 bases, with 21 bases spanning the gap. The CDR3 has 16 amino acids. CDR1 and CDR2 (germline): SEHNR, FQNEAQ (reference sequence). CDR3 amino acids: CASSAPTSPSGETQYF. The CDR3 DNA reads TGTGCCAGCAGCGCACCAACTAGCCCCAGTGGGGAGACCCAGTACTTC.

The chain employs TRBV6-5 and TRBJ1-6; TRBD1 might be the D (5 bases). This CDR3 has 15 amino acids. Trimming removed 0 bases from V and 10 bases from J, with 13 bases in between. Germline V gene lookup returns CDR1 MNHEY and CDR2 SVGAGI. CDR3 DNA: TGTGCCAGCAGTTACTCGTCCAGCCCAGGGTCACCCCTCCACTTT. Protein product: CASSYSSSPGSPLHF.

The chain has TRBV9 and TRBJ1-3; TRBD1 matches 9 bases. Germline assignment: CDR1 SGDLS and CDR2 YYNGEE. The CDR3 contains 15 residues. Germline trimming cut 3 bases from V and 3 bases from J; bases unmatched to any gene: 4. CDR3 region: CASSAGQGLGNTIYF. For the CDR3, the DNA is TGTGCCAGCAGCGCGGGACAGGGTCTTGGAAACACCATATATTTT.

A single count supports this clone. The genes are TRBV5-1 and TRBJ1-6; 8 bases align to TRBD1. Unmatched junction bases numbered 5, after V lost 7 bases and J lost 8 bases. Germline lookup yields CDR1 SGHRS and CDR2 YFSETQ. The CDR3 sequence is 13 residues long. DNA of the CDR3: TGCGCCAGCCGGGGACAGGTTGATTCACCCCTCCACTTT. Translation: CASRGQVDSPLHF.

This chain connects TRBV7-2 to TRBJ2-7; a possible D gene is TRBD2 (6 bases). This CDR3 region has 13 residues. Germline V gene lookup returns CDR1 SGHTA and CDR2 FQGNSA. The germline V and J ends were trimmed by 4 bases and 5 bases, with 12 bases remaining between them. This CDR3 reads CASSSRGGDEQYF. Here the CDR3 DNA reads TGTGCCAGCAGCTCCCGGGGAGGAGACGAGCAGTACTTC.